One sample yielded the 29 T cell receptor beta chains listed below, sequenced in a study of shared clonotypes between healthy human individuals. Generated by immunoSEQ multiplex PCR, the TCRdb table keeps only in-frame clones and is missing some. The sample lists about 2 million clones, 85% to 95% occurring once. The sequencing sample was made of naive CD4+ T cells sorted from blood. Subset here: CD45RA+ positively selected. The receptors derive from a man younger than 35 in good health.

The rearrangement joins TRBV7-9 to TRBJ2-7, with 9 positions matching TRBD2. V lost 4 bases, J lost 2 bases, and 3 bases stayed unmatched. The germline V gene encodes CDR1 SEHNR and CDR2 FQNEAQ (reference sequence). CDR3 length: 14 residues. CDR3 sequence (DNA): TGTGCCAGCAGCTCCCGCGGGGGGGCCTACGAGCAGTACTTC. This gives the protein CASSSRGGAYEQYF.

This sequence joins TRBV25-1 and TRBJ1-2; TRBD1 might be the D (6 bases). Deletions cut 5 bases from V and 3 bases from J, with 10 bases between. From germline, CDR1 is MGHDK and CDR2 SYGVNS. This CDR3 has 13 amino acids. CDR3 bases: TGTGCCAGCAGTAAAGGGGGAGACTATGGCTACACCTTC. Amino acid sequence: CASSKGGDYGYTF.

The CDR3 nucleotides read TGTGCCAGCAACGATAGCGGGAGGGGAACCTACAATGAGCAGTTCTTC. It yields the protein CASNDSGRGTYNEQFF. The chain couples TRBV28 to TRBJ2-1, with 11 nucleotides matching TRBD2. Germline V gene sequence: CDR1 MDHEN, CDR2 SYDVKM. The CDR3 covers 16 residues. Trimming at V came to 7 bases and at J to 2 bases, leaving 7 bases not matched to a gene.

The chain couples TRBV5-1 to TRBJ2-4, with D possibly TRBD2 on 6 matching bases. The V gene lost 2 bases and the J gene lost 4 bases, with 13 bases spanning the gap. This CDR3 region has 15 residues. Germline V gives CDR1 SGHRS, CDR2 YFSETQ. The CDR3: CASSFPGVEKNIQYF. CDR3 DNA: TGCGCCAGCAGCTTTCCGGGGGTAGAGAAAAACATTCAGTACTTC.

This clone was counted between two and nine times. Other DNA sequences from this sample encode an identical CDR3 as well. The CDR3 reads CASSLGTGTYEQYF. CDR3 in DNA: TGTGCCAGCAGCTTAGGGACAGGGACCTACGAGCAGTACTTC. The chain recombines TRBV11-2 with TRBJ2-7; 8 bases match TRBD1. V lost 1 base, J lost 2 bases, and 1 base stayed unmatched. CDR3 length equals 14 residues. The germline V gene has CDR1 SGHAT and CDR2 FQNNGV.

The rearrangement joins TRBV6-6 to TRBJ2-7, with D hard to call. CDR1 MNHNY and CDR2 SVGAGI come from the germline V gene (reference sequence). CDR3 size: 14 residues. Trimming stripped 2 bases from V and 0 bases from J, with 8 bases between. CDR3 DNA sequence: TGTGCCAGCAGTTACACGAGAACCTCCTACGAGCAGTACTTC. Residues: CASSYTRTSYEQYF.

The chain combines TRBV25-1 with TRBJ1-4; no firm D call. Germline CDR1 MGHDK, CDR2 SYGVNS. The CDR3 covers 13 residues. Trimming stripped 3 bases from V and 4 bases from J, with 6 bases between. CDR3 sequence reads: CASSDRNNEKLFF. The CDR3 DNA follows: TGTGCCAGCAGTGACAGAAATAATGAAAAACTGTTTTTT.

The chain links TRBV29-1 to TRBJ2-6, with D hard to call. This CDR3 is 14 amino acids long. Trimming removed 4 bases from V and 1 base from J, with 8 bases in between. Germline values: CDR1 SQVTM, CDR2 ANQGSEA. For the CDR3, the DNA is TGCAGCGTTGGTTTTGGTTCTGGGGCCAACGTCCTGACTTTC. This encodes CSVGFGSGANVLTF.

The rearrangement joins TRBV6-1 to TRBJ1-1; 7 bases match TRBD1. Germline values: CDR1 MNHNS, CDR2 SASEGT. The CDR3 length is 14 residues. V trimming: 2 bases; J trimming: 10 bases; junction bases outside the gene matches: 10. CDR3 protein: CASSELIGQGGAFF. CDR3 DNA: TGTGCCAGCAGTGAATTGATTGGGCAGGGGGGAGCTTTCTTT.

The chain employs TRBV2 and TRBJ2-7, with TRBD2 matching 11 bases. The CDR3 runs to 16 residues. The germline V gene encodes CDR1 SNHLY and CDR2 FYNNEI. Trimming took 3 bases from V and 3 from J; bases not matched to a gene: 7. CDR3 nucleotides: TGTGCCAGCAGTGATGTTACTAGCGGGGGAAACTACGAGCAGTACTTC. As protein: CASSDVTSGGNYEQYF.

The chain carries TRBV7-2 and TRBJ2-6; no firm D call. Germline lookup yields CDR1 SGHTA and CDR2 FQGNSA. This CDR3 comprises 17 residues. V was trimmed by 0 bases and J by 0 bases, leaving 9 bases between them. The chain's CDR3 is CASSLAAVNSGANVLTF. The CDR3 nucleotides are TGTGCCAGCAGCTTAGCGGCGGTGAACTCTGGGGCCAACGTCCTGACTTTC. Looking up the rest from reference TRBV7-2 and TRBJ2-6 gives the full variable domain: GAGVSQSPSNKVTEKGKDVELRCDPISGHTALYWYRQSLGQGLEFLIYFQGNSAPDKSGLPSDRFSAERTGGSVSTLTIQRTQQEDSAVYLCASSLAAVNSGANVLTFGAGSRLTVL.

The DNA for the CDR3 is TGTGCCAGCAGTTTATGGGTTGCTTCTGAAGCTTTCTTT. Amino acids: CASSLWVASEAFF. The gene calls are TRBV28 and TRBJ1-1; no clear D. Germline CDR1 MDHEN, CDR2 SYDVKM. This CDR3 spans 13 amino acids. Trimming removed 0 bases from V and 6 bases from J, with 8 bases in between. The variable domain in full, with the rest retrieved from reference TRBV28 and TRBJ1-1, is DVKVTQSSRYLVKRTGEKVFLECVQDMDHENMFWYRQDPGLGLRLIYFSYDVKMKEKGDIPEGYSVSREKKERFSLILESASTNQTSMYLCASSLWVASEAFFGQGTRLTVV.

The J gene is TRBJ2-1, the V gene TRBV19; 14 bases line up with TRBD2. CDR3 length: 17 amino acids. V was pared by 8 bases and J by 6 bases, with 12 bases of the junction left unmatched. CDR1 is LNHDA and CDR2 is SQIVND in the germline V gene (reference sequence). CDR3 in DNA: TGTGCCAGTCGTCCCGGACTAGCGGGAGGCCCCGGCAATGAGCAGTTCTTC. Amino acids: CASRPGLAGGPGNEQFF.

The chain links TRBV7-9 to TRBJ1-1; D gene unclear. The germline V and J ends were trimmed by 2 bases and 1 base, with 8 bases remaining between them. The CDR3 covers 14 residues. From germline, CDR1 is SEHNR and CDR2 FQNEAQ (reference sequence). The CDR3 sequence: CASSLSHRNTEAFF. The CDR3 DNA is TGTGCCAGCAGCTTATCACACAGGAACACTGAAGCTTTCTTT.

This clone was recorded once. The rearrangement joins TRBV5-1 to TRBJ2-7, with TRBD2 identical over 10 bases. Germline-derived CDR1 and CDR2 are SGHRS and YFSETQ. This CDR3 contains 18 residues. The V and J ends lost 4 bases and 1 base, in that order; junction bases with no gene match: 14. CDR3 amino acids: CASSRLAGAPGESYEQYF. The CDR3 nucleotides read TGCGCCAGCAGCCGGCTAGCGGGAGCCCCCGGAGAGTCCTACGAGCAGTACTTC. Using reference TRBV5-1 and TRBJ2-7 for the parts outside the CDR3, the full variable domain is KAGVTQTPRYLIKTRGQQVTLSCSPISGHRSVSWYQQTPGQGLQFLFEYFSETQRNKGNFPGRFSGRQFSNSRSEMNVSTLELGDSALYLCASSRLAGAPGESYEQYFGPGTRLTVT.

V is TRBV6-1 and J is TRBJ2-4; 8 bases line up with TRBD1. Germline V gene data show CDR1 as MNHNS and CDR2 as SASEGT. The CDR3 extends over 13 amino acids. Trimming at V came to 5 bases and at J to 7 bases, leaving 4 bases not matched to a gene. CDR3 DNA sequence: TGTGCCAGCAGTCCGGACAGGGTGAACATTCAGTACTTC. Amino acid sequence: CASSPDRVNIQYF.

The CDR3 protein is CASTRGQGESPLHF. DNA of the CDR3: TGTGCCAGCACCCGGGGACAGGGTGAATCACCCCTCCACTTT. This chain uses TRBV5-4 with TRBJ1-6, with TRBD1 matching 9 bases. CDR1 SGHNT and CDR2 YYREEE come from the germline V gene (reference sequence). Trimming cost V 6 bases and J 10 bases; bases outside gene matches: 8. This CDR3 is built from 14 residues.

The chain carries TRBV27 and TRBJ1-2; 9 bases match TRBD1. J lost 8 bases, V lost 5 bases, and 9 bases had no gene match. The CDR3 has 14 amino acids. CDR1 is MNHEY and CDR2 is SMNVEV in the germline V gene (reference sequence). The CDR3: CASSPRDRVRGYTF. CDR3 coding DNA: TGTGCCAGCAGTCCCCGGGACAGGGTTAGGGGCTACACCTTC.

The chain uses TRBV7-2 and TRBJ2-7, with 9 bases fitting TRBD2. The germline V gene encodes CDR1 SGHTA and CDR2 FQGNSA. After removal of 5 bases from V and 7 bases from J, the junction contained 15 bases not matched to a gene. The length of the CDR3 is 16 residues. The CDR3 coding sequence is TGTGCCAGCAGCCCAGCATCGTTAGCGGGAGTCGAGGAGCAGTACTTC. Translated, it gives CASSPASLAGVEEQYF.

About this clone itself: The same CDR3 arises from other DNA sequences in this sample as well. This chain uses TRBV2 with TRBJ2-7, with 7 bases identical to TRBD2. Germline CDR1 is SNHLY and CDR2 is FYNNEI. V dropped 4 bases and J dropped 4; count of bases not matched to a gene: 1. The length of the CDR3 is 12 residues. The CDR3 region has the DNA TGTGCCAGCAGTGTGGGGGGGTACGAGCAGTACTTC. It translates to CASSVGGYEQYF.

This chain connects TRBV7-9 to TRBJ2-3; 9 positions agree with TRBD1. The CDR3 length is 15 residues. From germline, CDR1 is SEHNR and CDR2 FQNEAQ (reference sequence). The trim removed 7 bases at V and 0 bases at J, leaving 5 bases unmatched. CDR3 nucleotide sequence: TGTGCCAGCACCCCGGGACAGGGCAGCACAGATACGCAGTATTTT. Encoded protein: CASTPGQGSTDTQYF.

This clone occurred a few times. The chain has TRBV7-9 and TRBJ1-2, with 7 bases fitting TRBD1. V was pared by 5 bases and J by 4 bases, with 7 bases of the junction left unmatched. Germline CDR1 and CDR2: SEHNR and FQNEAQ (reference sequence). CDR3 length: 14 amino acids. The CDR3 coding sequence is TGTGCCAGCAGCAGCGGAGGGGGCATCTATGGCTACACCTTC. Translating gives CASSSGGGIYGYTF. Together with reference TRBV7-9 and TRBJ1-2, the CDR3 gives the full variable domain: DTGVSQNPRHKITKRGQNVTFRCDPISEHNRLYWYRQTLGQGPEFLTYFQNEAQLEKSRLLSDRFSAERPKGSFSTLEIQRTEQGDSAMYLCASSSGGGIYGYTFGSGTRLTVV.

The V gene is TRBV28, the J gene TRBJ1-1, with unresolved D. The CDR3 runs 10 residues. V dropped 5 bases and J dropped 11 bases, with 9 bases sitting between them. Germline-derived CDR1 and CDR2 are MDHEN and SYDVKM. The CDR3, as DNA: TGTGCCAGCAGTGGGCTGGGGGCTTTCTTT. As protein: CASSGLGAFF.

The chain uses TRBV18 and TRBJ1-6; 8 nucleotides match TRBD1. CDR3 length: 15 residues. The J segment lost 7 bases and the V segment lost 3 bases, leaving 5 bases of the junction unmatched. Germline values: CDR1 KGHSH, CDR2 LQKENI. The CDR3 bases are TGTGCCAGCTCACCTAAGACAGGGGCGAATTCACCCCTCCACTTT. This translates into CASSPKTGANSPLHF.

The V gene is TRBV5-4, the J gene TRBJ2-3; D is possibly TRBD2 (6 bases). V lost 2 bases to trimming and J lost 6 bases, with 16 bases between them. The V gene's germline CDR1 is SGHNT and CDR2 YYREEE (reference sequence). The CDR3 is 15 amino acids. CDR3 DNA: TGTGCCAGCAGCTTTTTTAGCGCGGGAAAGGATACGCAGTATTTT. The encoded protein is CASSFFSAGKDTQYF. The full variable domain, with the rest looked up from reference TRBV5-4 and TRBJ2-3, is ETGVTQSPTHLIKTRGQQVTLRCSSQSGHNTVSWYQQALGQGPQFIFQYYREEENGRGNFPPRFSGLQFPNYSSELNVNALELDDSALYLCASSFFSAGKDTQYFGPGTRLTVL.

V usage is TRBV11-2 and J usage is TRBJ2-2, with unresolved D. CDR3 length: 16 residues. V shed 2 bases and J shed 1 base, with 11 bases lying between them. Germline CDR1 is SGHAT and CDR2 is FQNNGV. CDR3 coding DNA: TGTGCCAGCAGCTTAACTGGCGGCAAGAACACCGGGGAGCTGTTTTTT. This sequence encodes CASSLTGGKNTGELFF.

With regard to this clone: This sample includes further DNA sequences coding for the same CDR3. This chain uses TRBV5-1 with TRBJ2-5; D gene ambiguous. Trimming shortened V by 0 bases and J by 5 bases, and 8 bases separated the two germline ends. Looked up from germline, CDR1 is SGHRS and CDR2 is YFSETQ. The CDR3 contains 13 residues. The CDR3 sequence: CASSLAGWETQYF. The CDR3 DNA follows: TGCGCCAGCAGCTTGGCGGGTTGGGAGACCCAGTACTTC.

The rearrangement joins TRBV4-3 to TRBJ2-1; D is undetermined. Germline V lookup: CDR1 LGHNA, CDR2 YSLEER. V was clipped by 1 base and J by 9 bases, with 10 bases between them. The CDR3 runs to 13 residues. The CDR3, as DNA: TGCGCCAGCAGCCAAGTTAGTAAGGGTGAGCAGTTCTTC. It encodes CASSQVSKGEQFF.

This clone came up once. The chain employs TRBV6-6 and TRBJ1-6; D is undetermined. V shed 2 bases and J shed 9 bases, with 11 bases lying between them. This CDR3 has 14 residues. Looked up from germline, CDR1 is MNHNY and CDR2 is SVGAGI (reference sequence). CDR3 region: CASSYTGEGSPLHF. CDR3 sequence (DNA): TGTGCCAGCAGTTACACCGGGGAGGGTTCACCCCTCCACTTT.